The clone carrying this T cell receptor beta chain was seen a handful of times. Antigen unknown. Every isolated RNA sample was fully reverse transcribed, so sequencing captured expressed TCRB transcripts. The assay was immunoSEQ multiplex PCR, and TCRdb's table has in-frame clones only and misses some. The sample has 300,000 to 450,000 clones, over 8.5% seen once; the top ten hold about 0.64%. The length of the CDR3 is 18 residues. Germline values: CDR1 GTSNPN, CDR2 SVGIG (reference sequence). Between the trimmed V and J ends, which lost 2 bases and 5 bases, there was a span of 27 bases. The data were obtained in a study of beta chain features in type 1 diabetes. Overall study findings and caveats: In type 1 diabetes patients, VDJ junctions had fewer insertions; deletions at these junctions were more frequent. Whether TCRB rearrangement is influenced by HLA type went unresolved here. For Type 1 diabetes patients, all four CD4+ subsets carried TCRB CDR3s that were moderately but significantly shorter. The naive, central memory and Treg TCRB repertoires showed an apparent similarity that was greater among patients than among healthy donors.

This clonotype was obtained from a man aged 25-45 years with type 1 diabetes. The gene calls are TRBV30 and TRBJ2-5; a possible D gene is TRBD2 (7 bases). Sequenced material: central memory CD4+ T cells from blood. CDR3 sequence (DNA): TGTGCCTGGAGTATCTTCGGGACACAGGGAGGGCATGGGGAGACCCAGTACTTC. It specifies CAWSIFGTQGGHGETQYF. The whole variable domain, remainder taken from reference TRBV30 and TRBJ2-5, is SQTIHQWPATLVQPVGSPLSLECTVEGTSNPNLYWYRQAAGRGLQLLFYSVGIGQISSEVPQNLSASRPQDRQFILSSKKLLLSDSGFYLCAWSIFGTQGGHGETQYFGPGTRLLVL.